This TCR beta chain emerged from a study of human T cells and chemical hapten exposure. Time point indicated: pre-sensitization, week 0. Treatment given: therapeutic diphenylcyclopropenone sensitization with weekly scalp DPC. Alopecia patients, 18 to 70 years old and DPC-suitable, served as donors. Germline assignment: CDR1 SGHTA and CDR2 FQGNSA. The V and J ends lost 1 base and 4 bases, in that order; junction bases with no gene match: 2. The CDR3 runs 15 residues. Each CDR3 protein gets one entry after TCRdb re-called the RACE reads with MiXCR. Of more than 250,000 distinct CDR3 sequences in the sample, about 8.6% are singletons; the top ten hold roughly 2.5%. This clonotype was recorded a few times.

The TCR was taken from a woman in her forties with alopecia areata. Some clones in this sample may be carry-over from other donors' samples. This chain joins TRBV7-2 and TRBJ2-3, with 10 bases that match TRBD2. Sequenced here: whole blood, sampled in connection with sensitization to the hapten diphenylcyclopropenone (DPC). Written as DNA, the CDR3 is TGTGCCAGCAGCTTAGTAGCGGGGGGTTCAGATACGCAGTATTTT. Its protein product is CASSLVAGGSDTQYF.